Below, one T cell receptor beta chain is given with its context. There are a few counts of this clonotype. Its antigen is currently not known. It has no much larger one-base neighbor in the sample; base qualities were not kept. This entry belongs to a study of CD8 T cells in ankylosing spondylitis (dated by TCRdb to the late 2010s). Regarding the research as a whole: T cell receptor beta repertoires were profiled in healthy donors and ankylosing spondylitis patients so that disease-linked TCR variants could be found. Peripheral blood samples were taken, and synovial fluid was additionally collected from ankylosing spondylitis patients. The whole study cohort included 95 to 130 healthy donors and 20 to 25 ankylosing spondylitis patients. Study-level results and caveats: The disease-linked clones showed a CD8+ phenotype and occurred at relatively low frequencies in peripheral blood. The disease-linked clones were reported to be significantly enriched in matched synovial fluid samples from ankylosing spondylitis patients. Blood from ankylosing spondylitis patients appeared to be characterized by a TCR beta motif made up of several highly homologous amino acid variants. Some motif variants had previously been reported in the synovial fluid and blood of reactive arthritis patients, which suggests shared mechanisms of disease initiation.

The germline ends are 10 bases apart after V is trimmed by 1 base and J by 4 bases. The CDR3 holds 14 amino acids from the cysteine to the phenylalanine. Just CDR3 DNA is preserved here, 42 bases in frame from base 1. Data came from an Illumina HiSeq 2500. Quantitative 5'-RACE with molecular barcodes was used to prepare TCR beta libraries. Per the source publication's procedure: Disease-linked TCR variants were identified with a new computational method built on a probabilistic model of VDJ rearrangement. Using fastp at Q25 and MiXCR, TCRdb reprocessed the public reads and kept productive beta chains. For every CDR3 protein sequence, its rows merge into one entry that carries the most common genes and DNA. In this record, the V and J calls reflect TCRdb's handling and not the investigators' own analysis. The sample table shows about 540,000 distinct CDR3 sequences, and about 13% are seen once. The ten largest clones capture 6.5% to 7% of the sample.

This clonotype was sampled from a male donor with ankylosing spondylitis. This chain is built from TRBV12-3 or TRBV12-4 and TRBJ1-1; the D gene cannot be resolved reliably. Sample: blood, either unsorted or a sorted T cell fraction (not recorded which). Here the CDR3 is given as CASSLDGDFTEAFF. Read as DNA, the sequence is TGTGCCAGCAGTTTAGATGGGGATTTCACTGAAGCTTTCTTT.